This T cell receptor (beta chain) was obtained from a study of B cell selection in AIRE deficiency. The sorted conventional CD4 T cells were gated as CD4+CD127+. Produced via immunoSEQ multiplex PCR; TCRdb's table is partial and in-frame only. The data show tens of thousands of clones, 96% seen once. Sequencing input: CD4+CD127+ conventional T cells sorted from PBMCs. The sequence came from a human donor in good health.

The CDR3 loop reads CASSPLAGGSYNEQFF. The CDR3 nucleotides are TGTGCCAGCTCACCCTTAGCGGGAGGCTCCTACAATGAGCAGTTCTTC. The chain has TRBV18 and TRBJ2-1; TRBD2 agrees at 10 bases. The V gene end was trimmed by 3 bases and the J gene end by 0 bases; junction bases not matched to a gene: 2. There are 16 residues in the CDR3. Germline V lookup: CDR1 KGHSH, CDR2 LQKENI.